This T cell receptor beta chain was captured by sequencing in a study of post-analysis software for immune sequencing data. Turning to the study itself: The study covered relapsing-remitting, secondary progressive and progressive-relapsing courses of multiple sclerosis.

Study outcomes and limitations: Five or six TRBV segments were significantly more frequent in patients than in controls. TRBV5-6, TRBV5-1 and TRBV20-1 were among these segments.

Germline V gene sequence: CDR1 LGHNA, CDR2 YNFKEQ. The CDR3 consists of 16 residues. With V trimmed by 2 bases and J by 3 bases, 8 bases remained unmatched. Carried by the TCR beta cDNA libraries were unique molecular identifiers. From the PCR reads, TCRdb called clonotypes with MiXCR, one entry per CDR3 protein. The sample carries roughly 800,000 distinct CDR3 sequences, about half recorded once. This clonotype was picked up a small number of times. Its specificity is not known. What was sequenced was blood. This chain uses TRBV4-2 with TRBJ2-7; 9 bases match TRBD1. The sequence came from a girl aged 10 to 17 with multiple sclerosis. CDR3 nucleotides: TGTGCCAGCAGCCAATATCTGACAGGGGGTCTCTACGAGCAGTACTTC. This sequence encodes CASSQYLTGGLYEQYF.